These 22 T cell receptor beta chains were sequenced from one sample in a study of CD8 T cells in ankylosing spondylitis. TCRdb recomputed calls from the 5' RACE reads with MiXCR, one row per CDR3 protein. Of approximately 340,000 distinct CDR3 sequences in the sample, approximately 15% are singletons; the top ten hold roughly 0.99%. Sequencing was carried out using blood, either unsorted or a sorted T cell fraction (not recorded which). These receptors originate from a male donor with ankylosing spondylitis or in good health (not recorded which).

V usage is TRBV5-1 and J usage is TRBJ1-3; D unclear. CDR3 length: 13 residues. V dropped 0 bases and J dropped 4 bases, with 5 bases sitting between them. CDR1 is SGHRS and CDR2 is YFSETQ in the germline V gene. CDR3 DNA sequence: TGCGCCAGCAGCTTGGAACAGGGAAACACCATATATTTT. Its translation: CASSLEQGNTIYF.

This chain links TRBV5-1 with TRBJ2-1; 11 bases are a match to TRBD2. Trimming removed 5 bases from V and 3 bases from J; junction bases left unmatched: 4. This CDR3 is built from 15 residues. Germline V CDR1 and CDR2: SGHRS, YFSETQ. The CDR3 sequence is CASSGGLADYNEQFF. Here the CDR3 DNA reads TGCGCCAGCAGTGGGGGACTAGCGGACTACAATGAGCAGTTCTTC.

This clonotype was counted between two and nine times. The V call is TRBV12-3 or TRBV12-4, the J call TRBJ2-5; 10 bases match TRBD1. This CDR3 is built from 17 residues. Trimming took 8 bases from V and 2 from J; bases not matched to a gene: 14. CDR3 nucleotide sequence: TGTGCCAGCTCCTCCCGCCCCGGGACAGGGGATCAAGAGACCCAGTACTTC. Translation gives CASSSRPGTGDQETQYF.

The chain employs TRBV5-1 and TRBJ1-2; D unresolved. The CDR3 has 13 residues. Germline-derived CDR1 and CDR2 are SGHRS and YFSETQ. The V gene lost 0 bases and the J gene lost 8 bases, with 11 bases spanning the gap. CDR3 sequence reads: CASSLARTSGYTF. In DNA, the CDR3 is TGCGCCAGCAGCTTGGCCCGAACCTCAGGCTACACCTTC.

The CDR3 reads CASSLMGTALSYEQYF. CDR3 in DNA: TGTGCCAGCAGCTTGATGGGGACAGCACTCTCCTACGAGCAGTACTTC. The rearrangement joins TRBV5-6 to TRBJ2-7, with 7 bases that match TRBD1. With V trimmed by 1 base and J by 0 bases, 7 bases remained unmatched. CDR1 is SGHDT and CDR2 is YYEEEE in the germline V gene. The CDR3 extends over 16 amino acids.

V is TRBV10-3 and J is TRBJ2-3, with D uncertain. The CDR3 is made up of 14 amino acids. Deletions cut 4 bases from V and 7 bases from J, with 15 bases between. From germline, CDR1 is ENHRY and CDR2 SYGVKD. The CDR3 DNA reads as TGTGCCATCAGTGGGAAGGCGACCAATTATACGCAGTATTTT. Protein product: CAISGKATNYTQYF.

The table lists this clonotype with many counts. V and J are TRBV10-3 and TRBJ1-2, with D possibly being TRBD1 (6 bases). The CDR3 sequence is 13 residues long. Trimming pared 7 bases from V and 5 bases from J, leaving 14 bases between. Germline values: CDR1 ENHRY, CDR2 SYGVKD. The CDR3 loop reads CAITGDVSYGYTF. CDR3 in DNA: TGTGCCATCACAGGGGATGTGAGTTATGGCTACACCTTC.

The CDR3 DNA follows: TGCGCCAGCAGTCTCGACAGGGAGCAAGCTTTCTTT. Translating gives CASSLDREQAFF. The chain links TRBV5-1 to TRBJ1-1; TRBD1 matches at 7 bases. The CDR3 sequence is 12 residues long. Trimming took 5 bases from V and 9 from J; bases not matched to a gene: 7. Germline CDR1 SGHRS, CDR2 YFSETQ.

There are many counts of this clonotype. The chain uses TRBV5-1 and TRBJ1-2; D gene unclear. This CDR3 spans 14 amino acids. Germline CDR1 and CDR2: SGHRS and YFSETQ. The V gene lost 0 bases and the J gene lost 1 base, with 7 bases spanning the gap. In nucleotides, the CDR3 is TGCGCCAGCAGCTTGGAGGGTGTTAACTATGGCTACACCTTC. It yields the protein CASSLEGVNYGYTF.

This clonotype showed up just a few times. V gene TRBV2 combines with J gene TRBJ1-6; tentatively, D is TRBD1 (6 bases). Germline CDR1 is SNHLY and CDR2 is FYNNEI. The CDR3 extends over 15 amino acids. Trimming removed 6 bases at V and 10 bases at J, with 19 bases between. In DNA, the CDR3 is TGTGCCAGCAGCGGGCTCAGGGGTTTGGGGTCACCCCTCCACTTT. Translated, it gives CASSGLRGLGSPLHF.

This clonotype occurred a few times. The V call is TRBV5-1, the J call TRBJ1-1; no clear D. Trimming pared 3 bases from V and 0 bases from J, leaving 12 bases between. The germline V gene has CDR1 SGHRS and CDR2 YFSETQ. The CDR3 has 15 amino acids. Written as DNA, the CDR3 is TGCGCCAGCAGCTCACGCCGAGGTCTGAACACTGAAGCTTTCTTT. It codes for CASSSRRGLNTEAFF.

DNA for the CDR3: TGTGCCACCAGCAGAGATCGGGCGGGGGGTACAGATACGCAGTATTTT. Protein sequence: CATSRDRAGGTDTQYF. V and J are TRBV15 and TRBJ2-3, with TRBD2 matching over 8 bases. The germline V gene has CDR1 LNHNV and CDR2 YYDKDF (reference sequence). Trimming cost V 0 bases and J 3 bases; bases outside gene matches: 5. The CDR3 covers 16 residues.

This clonotype showed up just a few times. The gene calls are TRBV15 and TRBJ1-2; no firm D call. Trimming shortened V by 2 bases and J by 6 bases, and 10 bases separated the two germline ends. The length of the CDR3 is 13 residues. CDR1 is LNHNV, CDR2 YYDKDF, per germline (reference sequence). The CDR3 region has the DNA TGTGCCACCAGCAGATCCCCCCGGGATGGCTACACCTTC. It specifies CATSRSPRDGYTF.

This clonotype was detected a few times. The chain links TRBV15 to TRBJ1-6; 7 bases match TRBD1. The V and J ends lost 8 bases and 0 bases, in that order; junction bases with no gene match: 4. The germline CDR1 and CDR2 sequences are LNHNV and YYDKDF (reference sequence). The CDR3 has 15 amino acids. The CDR3 DNA reads TGTGCCACCGCAACAGGGGACTCCTATAATTCACCCCTCCACTTT. It encodes CATATGDSYNSPLHF.

This clonotype was observed a handful of times. The V gene is TRBV11-2, the J gene TRBJ2-7; D gene ambiguous. The CDR3 totals 15 residues. Trimming took 0 bases from V and 2 from J, leaving 11 bases between them. Germline V gives CDR1 SGHAT, CDR2 FQNNGV. The CDR3 DNA sequence: TGTGCCAGCAGCTTAGATCCTTCGGGTGCCTACGAGCAGTACTTC. This encodes CASSLDPSGAYEQYF.

This clonotype has more than one count but fewer than ten. V gene TRBV3-1 combines with J gene TRBJ2-2; D gene unclear. This CDR3 region has 13 residues. Germline CDR1 and CDR2: LGHDT and YNNKEL (reference sequence). The V and J ends lost 5 bases and 4 bases respectively, with 8 bases between them. The CDR3 DNA follows: TGTGCCAGCAGCAGTGGTCCCACCGGGGAGCTGTTTTTT. The encoded protein is CASSSGPTGELFF.

The chain carries TRBV3-1 and TRBJ1-1; D is possibly TRBD1 (6 bases). The CDR3 runs to 15 residues. The V and J ends lost 4 bases and 4 bases respectively, with 16 bases between them. CDR1 and CDR2 from the germline V gene are LGHDT and YNNKEL (reference sequence). Here the CDR3 reads CASSLLGGGGTEAFF. In nucleotides, the CDR3 is TGTGCCAGCAGCCTCCTTGGAGGGGGGGGCACTGAAGCTTTCTTT. Based on the CDR3 plus reference TRBV3-1 and TRBJ1-1, the full variable domain is DTAVSQTPKYLVTQMGNDKSIKCEQNLGHDTMYWYKQDSKKFLKIMFSYNNKELIINETVPNRFSPKSPDKAHLNLHINSLELGDSAVYFCASSLLGGGGTEAFFGQGTRLTVV.

This chain uses TRBV7-2 with TRBJ1-4, with D unresolved. Germline loops: CDR1 SGHTA, CDR2 FQGNSA. The length of the CDR3 is 15 residues. V lost 4 bases, J lost 0 bases, and 9 bases lay in between. This CDR3 is CASSSEGSTNEKLFF. Written as DNA, the CDR3 is TGTGCCAGCAGCTCCGAGGGATCAACTAATGAAAAACTGTTTTTT. The full variable domain, its missing parts supplied by reference TRBV7-2 and TRBJ1-4, is GAGVSQSPSNKVTEKGKDVELRCDPISGHTALYWYRQSLGQGLEFLIYFQGNSAPDKSGLPSDRFSAERTGGSVSTLTIQRTQQEDSAVYLCASSSEGSTNEKLFFGSGTQLSVL.

This clonotype came up a few times. The J gene is TRBJ2-1, the V gene TRBV3-1, with 9 bases lining up with TRBD2. Looked up from germline, CDR1 is LGHDT and CDR2 is YNNKEL (reference sequence). J lost 2 bases, V lost 3 bases, and 5 bases had no gene match. The CDR3 sequence is 16 residues long. The CDR3 is CASSQIAGVAYNEQFF. CDR3 coding DNA: TGTGCCAGCAGCCAGATAGCGGGAGTGGCCTACAATGAGCAGTTCTTC.

The chain recombines TRBV5-1 with TRBJ2-2, with D possibly TRBD2 on 6 matching bases. From germline, CDR1 is SGHRS and CDR2 YFSETQ. The CDR3 totals 16 residues. V lost 4 bases, J lost 0 bases, and 13 bases lay in between. The CDR3 bases are TGCGCCAGCAGCCGGAGGGCACTAACGAACACCGGGGAGCTGTTTTTT. Amino acid sequence: CASSRRALTNTGELFF. Full variable domain (rest looked up from reference TRBV5-1 and TRBJ2-2): KAGVTQTPRYLIKTRGQQVTLSCSPISGHRSVSWYQQTPGQGLQFLFEYFSETQRNKGNFPGRFSGRQFSNSRSEMNVSTLELGDSALYLCASSRRALTNTGELFFGEGSRLTVL.

This clonotype has more than one count but fewer than ten. The gene calls are TRBV10-3 and TRBJ2-3, with TRBD2 as a possible D gene (6 bases). V was clipped by 6 bases and J by 4 bases, with 17 bases between them. Germline CDR1 and CDR2: ENHRY and SYGVKD. The CDR3 consists of 15 residues. CDR3 sequence (DNA): TGTGCCATCAGGCCACGGGAGCTATTGGCAGATACGCAGTATTTT. It is translated as CAIRPRELLADTQYF.

This clonotype was seen more than once but under ten times. The rearrangement joins TRBV10-1 to TRBJ2-2; TRBD1 might be the D (5 bases). Trimming pared 2 bases from V and 2 bases from J, leaving 6 bases between. The CDR3 has 14 amino acids. Germline V lookup: CDR1 WNHNN, CDR2 SYGVQD (reference sequence). The CDR3 loop reads CASSEDRNTGELFF. DNA for the CDR3: TGCGCCAGCAGTGAGGACAGAAACACCGGGGAGCTGTTTTTT.